The clone carrying this T cell receptor (beta chain) was found many times. Its target is not known. Individual cDNA molecules received unique molecular identifiers. Each CDR3 protein is one row after TCRdb ran MiXCR on the 5' RACE reads. The sample lists around 92,000 distinct CDR3 sequences; about 10% were seen once. This record belongs to a study of early T cells in non-severe SARS-CoV-2 infection. About the study: Whole-blood bulk RNA, unsorted, was sequenced, and chains were unpaired.

Study-wide results and caveats: VDJdb matching, biased toward anti-spike CD8 responses, missed private and CD4 specificities.

The CDR3 spans 16 residues. CDR1 SGHRS and CDR2 YFSETQ come from the germline V gene. Trimming took off 0 bases at V and 4 bases at J, with 16 bases between the two ends. Sequenced input: whole blood. The chain carries TRBV5-1 and TRBJ1-1, with D perhaps matching TRBD1 (5 bases). The sequence was collected from an adult who was a healthcare worker with PCR-confirmed SARS-CoV-2 infection or an uninfected control (not recorded which). In nucleotides, the CDR3 is TGCGCCAGCAGCTTGGAGGGGCTGCGAGCCAGCACTGAAGCTTTCTTT. Translating gives CASSLEGLRASTEAFF.